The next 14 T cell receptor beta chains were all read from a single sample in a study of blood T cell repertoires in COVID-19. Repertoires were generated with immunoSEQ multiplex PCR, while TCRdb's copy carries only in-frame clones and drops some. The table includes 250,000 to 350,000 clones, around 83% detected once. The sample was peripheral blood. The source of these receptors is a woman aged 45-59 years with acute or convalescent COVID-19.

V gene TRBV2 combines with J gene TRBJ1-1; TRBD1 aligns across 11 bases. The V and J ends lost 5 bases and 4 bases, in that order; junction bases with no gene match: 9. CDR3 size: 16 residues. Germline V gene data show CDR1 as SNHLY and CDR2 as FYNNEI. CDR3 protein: CASSPGQGGGSTEAFF. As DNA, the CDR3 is TGTGCCAGCAGTCCGGGACAGGGGGGTGGAAGCACTGAAGCTTTCTTT.

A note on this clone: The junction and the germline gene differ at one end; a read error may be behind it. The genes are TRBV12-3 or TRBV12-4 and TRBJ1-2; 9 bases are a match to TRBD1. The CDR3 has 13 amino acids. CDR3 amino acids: CASSPGQGKTGFF. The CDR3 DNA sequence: TGTGCCAGCAGCCCCGGACAGGGGAAGACTGGTTTCTTC.

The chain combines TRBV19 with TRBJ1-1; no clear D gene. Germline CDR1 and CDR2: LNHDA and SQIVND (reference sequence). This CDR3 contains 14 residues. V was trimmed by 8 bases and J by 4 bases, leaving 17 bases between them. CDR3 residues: CASSAGFPSTEAFF. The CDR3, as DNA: TGTGCCAGTTCCGCGGGATTTCCGAGCACTGAAGCTTTCTTT.

The CDR3 nucleotides are TGTGCCAGCAGCAAAGGACAGCTGAGCTCCTACAATGAGCAGTTCTTC. Its translation is CASSKGQLSSYNEQFF. V and J are TRBV21-1 and TRBJ2-1; no DNA check was done on the table's D call, TRBD1. TRBV21-1 is a listed pseudogene. The length of the CDR3 is 16 residues.

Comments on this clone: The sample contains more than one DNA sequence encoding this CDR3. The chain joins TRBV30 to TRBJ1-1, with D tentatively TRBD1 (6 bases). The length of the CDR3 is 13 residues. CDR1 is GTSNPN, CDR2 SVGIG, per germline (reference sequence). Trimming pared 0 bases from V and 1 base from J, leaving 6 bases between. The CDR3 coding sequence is TGTGCCTGGAGTGTACAGGGGAACACTGAAGCTTTCTTT. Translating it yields CAWSVQGNTEAFF.

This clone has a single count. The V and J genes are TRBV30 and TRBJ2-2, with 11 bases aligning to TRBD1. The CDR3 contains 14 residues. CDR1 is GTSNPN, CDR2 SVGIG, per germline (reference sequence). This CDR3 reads CARDRGVETGELFF. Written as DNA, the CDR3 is TGTGCACGGGACAGGGGGGTAGAAACCGGGGAGCTGTTTTTT.

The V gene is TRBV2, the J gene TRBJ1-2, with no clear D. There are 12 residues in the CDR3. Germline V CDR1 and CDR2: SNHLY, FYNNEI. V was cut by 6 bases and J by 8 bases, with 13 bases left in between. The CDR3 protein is CASSGLMGGYTF. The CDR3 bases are TGTGCCAGCAGCGGACTCATGGGGGGCTACACCTTC.

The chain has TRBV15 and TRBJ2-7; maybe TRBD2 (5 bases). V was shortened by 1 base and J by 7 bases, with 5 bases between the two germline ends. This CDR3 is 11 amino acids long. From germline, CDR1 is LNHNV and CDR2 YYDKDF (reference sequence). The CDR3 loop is CATSRGREQYF. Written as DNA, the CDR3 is TGTGCCACCAGCAGAGGGAGGGAGCAGTACTTC.

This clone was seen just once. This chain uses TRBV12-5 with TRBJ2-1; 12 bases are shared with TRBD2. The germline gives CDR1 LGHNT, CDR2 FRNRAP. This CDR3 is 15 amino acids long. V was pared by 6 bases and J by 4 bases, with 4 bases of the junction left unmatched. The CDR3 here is CASGYGLAGYNEQFF. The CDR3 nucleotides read TGTGCTAGTGGCTACGGACTAGCGGGATACAATGAGCAGTTCTTC.

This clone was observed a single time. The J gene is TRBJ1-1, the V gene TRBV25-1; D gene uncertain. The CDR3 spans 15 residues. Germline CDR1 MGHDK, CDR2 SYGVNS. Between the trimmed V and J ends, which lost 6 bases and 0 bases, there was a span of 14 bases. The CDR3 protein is CASSEGGAMNTEAFF. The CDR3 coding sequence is TGTGCCAGCAGCGAAGGAGGAGCCATGAACACTGAAGCTTTCTTT.

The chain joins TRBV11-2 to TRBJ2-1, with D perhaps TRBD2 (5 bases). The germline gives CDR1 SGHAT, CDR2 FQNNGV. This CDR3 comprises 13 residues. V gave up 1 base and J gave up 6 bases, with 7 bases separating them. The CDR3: CASSLGTLNEQFF. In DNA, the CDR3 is TGTGCCAGCAGCTTAGGGACTCTCAATGAGCAGTTCTTC.

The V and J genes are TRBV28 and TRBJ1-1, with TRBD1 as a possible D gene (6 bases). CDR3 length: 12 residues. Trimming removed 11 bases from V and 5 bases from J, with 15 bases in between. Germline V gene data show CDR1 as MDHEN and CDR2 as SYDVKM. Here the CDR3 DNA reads TGTGCCGGATTAAGTACAGGGACTGAAGCTTTCTTT. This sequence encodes CAGLSTGTEAFF. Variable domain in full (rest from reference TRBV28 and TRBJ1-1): DVKVTQSSRYLVKRTGEKVFLECVQDMDHENMFWYRQDPGLGLRLIYFSYDVKMKEKGDIPEGYSVSREKKERFSLILESASTNQTSMYLCAGLSTGTEAFFGQGTRLTVV.

CDR3 protein: CASSQAAGFSYNEQFF. The CDR3 DNA is TGCGCCAGCAGCCAAGCAGCGGGATTCTCCTACAATGAGCAGTTCTTC. This chain connects TRBV4-1 to TRBJ2-1; 7 nucleotides line up with TRBD2. Germline CDR1 and CDR2: MGHRA and YSYEKL. The CDR3 consists of 16 residues. V was pared by 1 base and J by 0 bases, with 3 bases of the junction left unmatched.

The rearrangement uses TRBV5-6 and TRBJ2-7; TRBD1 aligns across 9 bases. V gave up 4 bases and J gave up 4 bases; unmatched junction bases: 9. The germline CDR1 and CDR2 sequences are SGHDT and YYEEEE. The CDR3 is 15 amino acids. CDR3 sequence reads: CASSPGQGLTYEQYF. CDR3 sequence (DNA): TGTGCCAGCAGCCCGGGACAGGGCCTCACTTACGAGCAGTACTTC.